This TCR beta chain was documented in a study of T cells in Graves' hyperthyroidism and ophthalmopathy (dated by TCRdb to 2018 to 2020). General notes on the study: Peripheral blood was sampled at the time of initial diagnosis, prior to any treatment. Once sampling was done, hyperthyroidism patients were given methimazole at a starting dose of 30 mg daily, whereas ophthalmopathy patients were given high-dose intravenous methylprednisolone. According to the paper, TCR Vbeta CDR3 sequencing was carried out on approximately 140 peripheral blood samples, which came from under 50 ophthalmopathy, about 75 hyperthyroidism and some 17 progressor patients. A discovery cohort of fewer than 110 patients, approximately 45 with Graves' ophthalmopathy and 55 to 65 with stable Graves' hyperthyroidism, was used to find distinguishing TCR V-J signatures. Thyroid tissue and blood T-cell repertoires from six Graves' hyperthyroidism patients were also compared in the study. For training and testing, the 100 or so patients in the discovery cohort were randomly divided in a 7:3 ratio. Whether ophthalmopathy could be predicted prospectively was tested in an independent validation cohort made up of fewer than 20 hyperthyroidism patients plus 17 patients who later progressed to ophthalmopathy. The research as a whole found: Sample size was not statistically predetermined, and investigators were not blinded to group allocation. A model built on a 13 V-J signature distinguished ophthalmopathy from stable hyperthyroidism, reaching 87.88% sensitivity and 81.08% specificity in cross-validation and 80%/75% in testing. Most expanded thyroid clonotypes (frequency above 0.001) were also detected in blood, a finding suggesting that blood repertoires may reflect thyroid immune responses. In validation, progression to ophthalmopathy was predicted by the model with 70.59% sensitivity and under 85% specificity, a median of around 6.5 months before onset.

As to this clonotype: No cognate antigen has been identified for it. Base-call qualities are not available, and no considerably larger clone is one nucleotide away.

CDR1 KGHSH and CDR2 LQKENI were looked up in the germline V gene. V drops 0 bases and J drops 6 bases, leaving 18 bases in between. Spanning cysteine to phenylalanine, the CDR3 consists of 17 amino acids. The entry retains the CDR3 DNA only, 51 bases that are in frame from base 1. Amplification of TCR beta CDR3 regions was carried out from RNA transcripts. The first round of RT-PCR for the TCR CDR3 was performed with the HTBI primer set and the Qiagen OneStep RT-PCR kit. A second multiplex PCR round built the libraries, followed by size selection and purification. Paired-end sequencing of the libraries was performed with 100 bp reads on an Illumina HiSeq2000. In the original analysis: SOAPnuke was used to process the raw data, throwing out any read that contained adapters or uncalled bases, had a mean Phred below 15, or lacked an exact constant-primer or identifier match. COPE v1.2.5 was used to merge the high-quality paired reads, and each unique nucleotide sequence was defined as a clonotype. MiTCR v1.1 was used to align the clonotypes against IMGT TRBV, TRBD and TRBJ reference segments. The analysis was restricted to V-J combinations with a frequency above 0.0001, which together covered 99.2% of the repertoires. A TCS score was defined as the ratio of F50 (clonal expansion) to E x V (chaos), with BLOSUM62-based TCRdist applied between CDR3 peptides within each V-J. Welch's t-statistics and random forest reduced roughly 540 V-J features to roughly 13, which were used in a naive Bayes classifier (R e1071). TCRdb reworked the public reads: Q25 trimming with fastp, MiXCR clone assembly, productive beta chains retained. Each entry is one CDR3 protein sequence, shown with its most common DNA and genes. The V and J calls shown here were made by TCRdb, not taken from the authors' results. The sample has around 560,000 distinct CDR3 sequences on record, 15% to 20% of them singletons. Roughly 18% of the sample is held by the ten biggest clonotypes.

Graves' hyperthyroidism was defined as stable when no progression to ophthalmopathy occurred over 18 months of follow-up. Hyperthyroidism patients were newly diagnosed, with disease duration under 2 months, and aged 18 to 65 years. Any patient with an uncontrolled infection, another autoimmune disease, pregnancy or lactation was excluded. Diagnoses relied on clinical symptoms, serum thyroxine and TRAb, thyroid ultrasound and orbital computed tomography. PBMCs were separated from around 9.1 ml of fresh peripheral blood using Ficoll-Paque density gradient centrifugation. Trizol reagent was used to extract total RNA, and RNA quality was then checked on an Agilent 2100 Bioanalyzer.

The rearranged chain carries TRBV18 and TRBJ1-5, with a weak D call of TRBD1 (5 bases match). This TCR was recovered from a woman aged 18-29 years with Graves' hyperthyroidism. The source material was blood. The DNA reads as follows: TGTGCCAGCTCACCACCGTCAGGCGGGGGAGTTGGTCAGCCCCAGCATTTT. This gives the protein CASSPPSGGGVGQPQHF.